The source of this T cell receptor beta chain is a study of T cell responses to AZD1222 COVID-19 vaccine. From germline, CDR1 is MNHEY and CDR2 SVGAGI. This CDR3 contains 15 residues. The V gene lost 0 bases and the J gene lost 4 bases, with 12 bases spanning the gap. With respect to this clone: Its target is unknown.

Data came from immunoSEQ multiplex PCR; TCRdb stores just in-frame clones and leaves some out. The sample contains roughly 120,000 clones, 87% of which appear only once. Study-level points and caveats: Every sample of the repertoires postdated the peak T cell response. After two AZD1222 doses, spike-specific TCR breadth and depth rose versus day 0. Nearly half of spike-specific TCRs reportedly target unmutated variant regions. Among the donors, most were white British and more were female, and clonal diversity was possibly underestimated.

This clonotype was obtained from an adult who received the AZD1222 COVID-19 vaccine. The V gene is TRBV6-5, the J gene TRBJ1-1; D unresolved. The source material was peripheral blood, sampled 28 days after the second AZD1222 dose. The CDR3 DNA sequence: TGTGCCAGCAGTTACTCGAAGACCCTAGGCACTGAAGCTTTCTTT. It translates to CASSYSKTLGTEAFF.